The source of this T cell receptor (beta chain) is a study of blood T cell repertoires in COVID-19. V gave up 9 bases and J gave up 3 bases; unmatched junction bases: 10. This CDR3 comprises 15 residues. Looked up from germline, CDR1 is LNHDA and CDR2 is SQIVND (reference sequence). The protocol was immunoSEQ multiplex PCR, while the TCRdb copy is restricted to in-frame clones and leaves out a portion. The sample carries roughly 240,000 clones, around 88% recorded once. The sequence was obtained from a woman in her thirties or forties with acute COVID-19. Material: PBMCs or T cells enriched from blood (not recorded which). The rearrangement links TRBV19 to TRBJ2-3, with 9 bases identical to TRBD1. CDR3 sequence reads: CARRTGTGSTDTQYF. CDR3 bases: TGTGCCAGGAGGACCGGGACAGGGAGTACAGATACGCAGTATTTT.